The TCR beta chain described here comes from a study of T cells in Graves' hyperthyroidism and ophthalmopathy (dated by TCRdb to between 2018 and 2021). General notes on the study: Peripheral blood was sampled at the time of initial diagnosis, prior to any treatment. The paper describes TCR Vbeta CDR3 sequencing of about 140 peripheral blood samples, made up of under 50 ophthalmopathy patients, approximately 76 hyperthyroidism patients and some 17 progressor patients. Once sampling was done, hyperthyroidism patients were given methimazole at a starting dose of 30 mg daily, whereas ophthalmopathy patients were given high-dose intravenous methylprednisolone. For training and testing, the 80 to 100 patients in the discovery cohort were randomly divided in a 7:3 ratio. Prospective prediction of ophthalmopathy was tested in an independent validation cohort consisting of about 19 hyperthyroidism patients and around 17 patients who later progressed to ophthalmopathy. TCR V-J signatures able to tell the groups apart were searched for in a discovery cohort of 100 or so patients, of whom over 40 had Graves' ophthalmopathy and some 60 had stable Graves' hyperthyroidism. The study also compared thyroid tissue and blood T-cell repertoires from 5 to 7 Graves' hyperthyroidism patients.

A remark on this clonotype: The clone's antigen remains unknown. No quality values exist for individual bases; no much larger clone is one base distant.

The investigation overall reported the following: During validation, the model predicted progression to ophthalmopathy a median of approximately 6 months ahead of onset, with around 65% sensitivity and around 73% specificity. A model built on a 13 V-J signature distinguished ophthalmopathy from stable hyperthyroidism, reaching about 88% sensitivity and 81.08% specificity in cross-validation and 80%/75% in testing. No statistical method was used to fix the sample size in advance, and group allocation was not hidden from the investigators. Most expanded thyroid clonotypes (frequency above 0.001) were also detected in blood, suggesting blood repertoires may reflect thyroid immune responses.

Relative to germline, V is 2 bases shorter and J is 3 bases shorter, with 11 bases between their ends. The germline V gene yields ENHRY for CDR1 and SYGVKD for CDR2. Measured from the cysteine to the phenylalanine, the CDR3 is 14 residues long. Only the CDR3 portion is preserved as DNA: 42 bases, with reading frame beginning at the first base. TCR beta CDR3 regions were amplified from RNA transcripts. The first round of RT-PCR for the TCR CDR3 was performed with the HTBI primer set and the Qiagen OneStep RT-PCR kit. A second multiplex PCR round built the libraries, followed by size selection and purification. The libraries were sequenced on an Illumina HiSeq2000 using paired-end 100 bp reads. Per the original workflow: SOAPnuke was used to process the raw data, throwing out any read that contained adapters or uncalled bases, had a mean Phred below 15, or lacked an exact constant-primer or identifier match. High-quality paired reads were merged using COPE v1.2.5, and each unique nucleotide sequence was defined as a clonotype. MiTCR v1.1 was used to align clonotypes to the IMGT TRBV, TRBD and TRBJ reference segments. Analysis was restricted to V-J combinations with a frequency above 0.0001, which covered roughly 99% of repertoires. The TCS score was defined as the ratio of F50 (clonal expansion) to E x V (chaos), calculated using BLOSUM62-based TCRdist between CDR3 peptides within each V-J. Welch's t-statistics and random forest reduced roughly 540 V-J features to under 15, which were used in a naive Bayes classifier (R e1071). TCRdb handled the public reads itself, with Q25 trimming in fastp and clone calling in MiXCR, and kept productive beta chains. Entries are consolidated by CDR3 protein sequence, retaining the most common genes and DNA. The V and J calls were determined by TCRdb, not by the authors. Present in this sample are under 800,000 distinct CDR3 sequences, approximately 14% of which were seen just once. The ten largest clones take up roughly 10% of the sample.

Stable Graves' hyperthyroidism was defined as no progression to ophthalmopathy during 18 months of follow-up. The hyperthyroidism patients were between 18 and 65 years old and newly diagnosed, with a disease duration of less than 2 months. Any patient with an uncontrolled infection, another autoimmune disease, pregnancy or lactation was excluded. Clinical symptoms, serum thyroxine and TRAb, thyroid ultrasound, and orbital computed tomography formed the basis for the diagnoses. PBMCs were isolated from about 9 ml of fresh peripheral blood by Ficoll-Paque density gradient centrifugation. Total RNA was extracted with Trizol reagent, and quality was checked on an Agilent 2100 Bioanalyzer.

This clonotype was obtained from a young woman with Graves' hyperthyroidism. The chain links TRBV10-3 with TRBJ2-7, with a tentative D gene TRBD2 over 5 matching bases. Material: blood. The DNA sequence reads TGTGCCATCAGTGAGGACCCCGGGGTCTACGAGCAGTACTTC. Translation gives CAISEDPGVYEQYF.